This TCR beta chain originates from a study of beta chain features in type 1 diabetes (dated by TCRdb to the late 2010s). Turning to the overall study: Mean age, gender distribution, total cell number and subset yield were not different between patients and healthy donors. A total of over 90,000,000 sorted cells were examined across all samples, and a strong correlation was observed between cell number per subset and RNA yield. Regulatory and stem cell-like memory subsets were obtained from only 8 patients and roughly eight healthy donors, while naive and central memory subsets were obtained from all 30 or so donors. In the study, recently diagnosed type 1 diabetes patients and matched healthy donors were compared on the TCRB repertoires of their sorted circulating CD4+ T cell subsets.

Per the germline V gene (reference sequence), GTSNPN is the CDR1 and SVGIG is the CDR2. Trimming removed 3 bases from V and 7 bases from J; the gene matches leave 11 bases unexplained. Spanning cysteine to phenylalanine, the CDR3 consists of 15 amino acids. The CDR3 DNA has 45 bases and is translated from base 1. The entire amount of isolated RNA was reverse transcribed using the High Capacity cDNA Reverse Transcription Kit, so the sequenced TCRB transcripts were expressed ones. For stem cell-like memory T cell samples, survey-depth immunoSEQ sequencing was used, averaging about 1 million total reads per sample. After sorted cells were lysed in RLT buffer, RNA was extracted with DNase-treated RNeasy Micro or Mini kits, with the choice depending on cell number. To prevent cross-contamination, each cell subset was processed individually, whereas patient and healthy donor samples were processed jointly. The immunoSEQ multiplex PCR was used to amplify TCRB sequences from cDNA, yielding 87-bp fragments that span the CDR3 region. The amplicons were sequenced using the Illumina HiSeq platform. The study's processing was this. Synthetic template baselines were used to correct PCR bias computationally, reads within Hamming distance 2 were collapsed, and singletons that could not be merged were discarded. Reads were aligned to IMGT to assign V, D and J genes, CDR3 length, and insertions or deletions at six rearrangement sites. Within each subset, clonotype counts were normalized to sorted cell number, after which true diversity and Gini coefficients were computed with the tcR R package. Repertoire sharing was quantified using the overlap coefficient calculated on TCRB nucleotide sequences. Not all clones reach the TCRdb copy of this immuneACCESS table, which keeps in-frame sequences only. Checked studies attribute under half of the gap to unresolved V genes and leave the rest unexplained. That table gives V, J and clone size, and the DNA gave D and trimming. The sample table contains around 46,000 clones; only one count was recorded for approximately 40% of them. The leading ten clones occupy roughly 0.13% of the sample.

The full study reports these points: Naive, central memory and regulatory TCRB repertoires appeared to be more alike among patients than among healthy donors. PCR may preferentially amplify shorter templates, but because patient and control samples were amplified and corrected together, any resulting skew would affect both groups equally. A moderate but significant shortening of TCRB CDR3 length was observed in type 1 diabetes patients in all four CD4+ subsets. Because cDNA was sequenced instead of genomic DNA, highly expressing activated cells could be over-represented, though the groups showed no difference in activation or CD3 levels. HLA sub-analyses involved small numbers of individuals, so any influence of HLA type on TCRB rearrangement remained unresolved. Fewer insertions and more nucleotide deletions at VDJ recombination sites were observed in patients with type 1 diabetes, implying thymic rearrangement abnormalities.

From each donor, a single peripheral blood sample of 90 to 150 mL on average was drawn into heparinised tubes. A BD FACSAria II was used to sort naive, central memory, regulatory and stem cell-like memory CD4+ T cells with a panel that included CD45RO, CCR7, CD25, CD127, CD95 and CD27. All sorted populations exceeded 98% purity. PBMCs were isolated right away by Lymphoprep density gradient centrifugation and were stained directly, without culture. So that batch effects would be minimized, each experiment stained and sorted samples in pairs, pairing one healthy donor with one patient. This clone was counted between two and nine times. Its target antigen remains unknown. No base-level quality is on record; no much larger clone is a single base apart.

This chain is built from TRBV30 and TRBJ1-5; 8 middle bases align to TRBD1. The sample was stem cell memory CD4+ T cells from blood. The cell subset or site label here, explained by the study, means: stem cell-like memory CD4+ T cells. The sequence was obtained from a man aged 25 to 40 with type 1 diabetes. DNA sequence: TGTGCCTGGAGCGTCGGACAGGGCCAAACCCAGCCCCAGCATTTT. Translated, this gives CAWSVGQGQTQPQHF.